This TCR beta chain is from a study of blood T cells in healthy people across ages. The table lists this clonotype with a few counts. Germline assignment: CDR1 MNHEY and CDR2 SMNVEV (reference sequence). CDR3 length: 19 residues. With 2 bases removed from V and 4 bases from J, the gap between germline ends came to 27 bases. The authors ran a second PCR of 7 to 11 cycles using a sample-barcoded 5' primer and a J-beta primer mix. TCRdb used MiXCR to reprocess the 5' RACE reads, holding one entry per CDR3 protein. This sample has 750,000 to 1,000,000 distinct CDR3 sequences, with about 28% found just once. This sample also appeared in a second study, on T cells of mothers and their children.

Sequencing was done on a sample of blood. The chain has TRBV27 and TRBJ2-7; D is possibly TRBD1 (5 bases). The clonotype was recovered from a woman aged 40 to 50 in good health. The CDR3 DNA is TGTGCCAGCAGTTTAAGATCCCTTGGGGCTCCCAAGCCAGATTACGAGCAGTACTTC. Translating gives CASSLRSLGAPKPDYEQYF.